The 29 T cell receptor beta chains listed next were all sequenced from one sample in a study of Graves' ophthalmopathy and Graves' hyperthyroidism. CDR3 regions of TCR beta were amplified from RNA transcripts. First-round RT-PCR employed HTBI primers, with a second-round multiplex PCR after it. TCRdb redid the calling of the multiplex PCR reads with MiXCR, one entry per CDR3 protein. The sample comprises tens of thousands of distinct CDR3 sequences, approximately 50% of which are singletons, and over 3.5% rests with the top ten. The material sequenced was peripheral blood. These receptors originate from an adult woman with Graves' ophthalmopathy.

This clonotype was detected only a few times. The chain recombines TRBV30 with TRBJ2-5, with 9 positions matching TRBD1. In germline, CDR1 is GTSNPN, CDR2 SVGIG (reference sequence). The V gene end was trimmed by 5 bases and the J gene end by 1 base; junction bases not matched to a gene: 5. CDR3 length: 14 residues. The CDR3 nucleotides are TGTGCCTGGTTGACAGGGGGGCTCCAAGAGACCCAGTACTTC. Protein sequence: CAWLTGGLQETQYF.

At least ten counts were recorded for this clonotype. The rearrangement uses TRBV12-3 or TRBV12-4 and TRBJ1-6; 7 bases line up with TRBD1. The CDR3 is 15 amino acids. V lost 1 base, J lost 6 bases, and 3 bases stayed unmatched. The CDR3 is CASSLGGGGNSPLHF. The CDR3 DNA is TGTGCCAGCAGTTTAGGAGGGGGCGGTAATTCACCCCTCCACTTT.

This clonotype was detected once. At one end, the junction sequence differs from germline, possibly due to a read error. CDR3 bases: TGTGCCAGCAGCTTAGGGGGACCCCCAAGTGGGGAGCTGTACTTC. It is translated as CASSLGGPPSGELYF. The V gene is TRBV2, the J gene TRBJ2-7, with D maybe TRBD1 (6 bases). The CDR3 totals 15 residues. Germline CDR1 is SNHLY and CDR2 is FYNNEI.

This chain uses TRBV20-1 with TRBJ1-4; 8 positions match TRBD1. Germline values: CDR1 DFQATT, CDR2 SNEGSKA (reference sequence). J lost 0 bases, V lost 3 bases, and 6 bases had no gene match. The CDR3 spans 16 residues. The CDR3 sequence is CSARDLQGATNEKLFF. The CDR3, as DNA: TGCAGTGCTAGGGACTTACAGGGGGCAACTAATGAAAAACTGTTTTTT.

For this clonotype: One end of the junction does not line up with germline, which may come from a read error. J is TRBJ2-7 and V is TRBV7-7, with D tentatively TRBD1 or TRBD2 (5 bases each). Germline V gene data show CDR1 as SSHAT and CDR2 as FNYEAQ (reference sequence). CDR3 length: 13 amino acids. This CDR3 reads CASSAAREYEQYF. In DNA, the CDR3 is TGTGCTAGCAGTGCAGCCAGGGAGTACGAGCAGTACTTC. The variable domain in full, with the rest retrieved from reference TRBV7-7 and TRBJ2-7, is GAGVSQSPRYKVTKRGQDVTLRCDPISSHATLYWYQQALGQGPEFLTYFNYEAQPDKSGLPSDRFSAERPEGSISTLTIQRTEQRDSAMYRCASSAAREYEQYFGPGTRLTVT.

This clonotype was detected many times. A much larger clone sits a single nucleotide away, making a read error possible. The V call is TRBV20-1, the J call TRBJ2-3; possibly TRBD1 or TRBD2 for D (5 bases each). The CDR3 loop spans 16 amino acids. Germline CDR1 and CDR2: DFQATT and SNEGSKA (reference sequence). CDR3 amino acids: CSANRLVLGETDTQCF. DNA of the CDR3: TGCAGTGCCAATCGACTTGTACTGGGGGAGACAGATACGCAGTGTTTT.

In its sample, this clonotype was seen once. This chain links TRBV24-1 with TRBJ2-7, with 7 positions matching TRBD2. Germline trimming cut 5 bases from V and 0 bases from J; bases unmatched to any gene: 3. The CDR3 covers 14 residues. Germline V CDR1 and CDR2: KGHDR, SFDVKD. This chain's CDR3 is CATSAGGSSYEQYF. The CDR3 region has the DNA TGTGCCACCAGTGCGGGCGGGAGCTCCTACGAGCAGTACTTC.

In this sample, this clonotype turned up many times. V usage is TRBV7-2 and J usage is TRBJ2-7; D perhaps matches TRBD2 (5 bases). This CDR3 has 14 amino acids. Germline V CDR1 and CDR2: SGHTA, FQGNSA. The ends were cut back, 2 bases at V and 3 bases at J, with 11 bases in the middle. The DNA for the CDR3 is TGTGCCAGCAGCTTATCGGAGGCCCACTACGAGCAGTACTTC. It codes for CASSLSEAHYEQYF. Looking up the rest from reference TRBV7-2 and TRBJ2-7 gives the full variable domain: GAGVSQSPSNKVTEKGKDVELRCDPISGHTALYWYRQSLGQGLEFLIYFQGNSAPDKSGLPSDRFSAERTGGSVSTLTIQRTQQEDSAVYLCASSLSEAHYEQYFGPGTRLTVT.

The V and J genes are TRBV20-1 and TRBJ2-6, with TRBD2 identical over 8 bases. This CDR3 has 15 amino acids. Germline CDR1 reads DFQATT; CDR2 reads SNEGSKA (reference sequence). With V trimmed by 4 bases and J by 9 bases, 11 bases remained unmatched. CDR3 sequence: CSATPSWREDNVLTF. In DNA, the CDR3 is TGCAGTGCTACTCCGAGCTGGCGGGAGGACAACGTCCTGACTTTC.

This clonotype was found many times. The chain links TRBV19 to TRBJ1-1; 8 bases agree with TRBD1. The CDR3 length is 13 residues. Losses at the gene ends were 7 bases for V and 0 bases for J; bases not matched to a gene: 1. Germline V gene data show CDR1 as LNHDA and CDR2 as SQIVND (reference sequence). CDR3 region: CASNRGVNTEAFF. Written as DNA, the CDR3 is TGTGCCAGTAACAGGGGGGTGAACACTGAAGCTTTCTTT.

This clonotype has ten or more counts. The chain carries TRBV20-1 and TRBJ2-7; 8 bases map to TRBD2. Germline V gene lookup returns CDR1 DFQATT and CDR2 SNEGSKA (reference sequence). The V gene end was trimmed by 8 bases and the J gene end by 0 bases; junction bases not matched to a gene: 6. The CDR3 is 13 amino acids. The chain's CDR3 is CSPDSGTSYEQYF. The DNA for the CDR3 is TGCAGTCCCGATAGCGGGACCTCCTACGAGCAGTACTTC.

The chain combines TRBV7-9 with TRBJ2-2; a weak D match, TRBD2 (6 bases). V lost 5 bases and J lost 5, with 12 bases in between. Germline lookup yields CDR1 SEHNR and CDR2 FQNEAQ (reference sequence). The CDR3 covers 14 residues. This CDR3 is CASSAGTVTGELFF. In DNA form, the CDR3 reads TGTGCCAGCAGCGCCGGGACTGTTACCGGGGAGCTGTTTTTT.

This clonotype came up many times. The chain couples TRBV7-3 to TRBJ2-1; 8 bases map to TRBD2. The CDR3 runs 14 residues. Per the germline V gene, CDR1 is SGHTA and CDR2 is FQGTGA. V gave up 2 bases and J gave up 8 bases; unmatched junction bases: 5. The CDR3 bases are TGTGCCAGCAGCTTAGAAGCGGGGGCGGATGAGCAGTTCTTC. Translating it yields CASSLEAGADEQFF.

The CDR3 DNA follows: TGCAATGCCGTCCGGCTAGCGGGATACACAGATACGCAGTATTTT. It encodes CNAVRLAGYTDTQYF. The V call is TRBV20-1, the J call TRBJ2-3; 9 positions match TRBD2. CDR1 DFQATT and CDR2 SNEGSKA come from the germline V gene (reference sequence). The CDR3 has 15 residues.

This clonotype appeared many times. The chain employs TRBV27 and TRBJ2-7, with unresolved D. V lost 0 bases and J 2 bases, leaving 11 bases between the germline ends. Germline CDR1 reads MNHEY; CDR2 reads SMNVEV (reference sequence). The CDR3 length is 15 residues. The CDR3 region has the DNA TGTGCCAGCAGTTTATCACGACACTCCGCCTACGAGCAGTACTTC. Protein product: CASSLSRHSAYEQYF.

In its sample, this clonotype was seen many times. V and J are TRBV5-8 and TRBJ2-5; D might be TRBD2 (6 bases). The CDR3 covers 17 residues. In germline, CDR1 is SGHTS, CDR2 YDEGEE. The V gene lost 1 base and the J gene lost 5 bases, with 21 bases spanning the gap. CDR3 DNA: TGTGCCAGCAGCTTGTCCGGAGGTGGCTCCGGAGGGGAGACCCAGTACTTC. This codes for CASSLSGGGSGGETQYF.

This chain uses TRBV7-6 with TRBJ2-1, with D unresolved. V lost 1 base and J 6 bases, leaving 7 bases between the germline ends. Germline values: CDR1 SGHVS, CDR2 FNYEAQ. The CDR3 sequence is 13 residues long. CDR3: CASSLGTANEQFF. The CDR3 DNA is TGTGCCAGCAGCTTAGGAACAGCCAATGAGCAGTTCTTC.

CDR3 nucleotides: TGTGCCACCAGCAGCTTACCCGACGGGAGCTCCTACGAGCAGTACTTC. Translated: CATSSLPDGSSYEQYF. This rearrangement joins TRBV24-1 to TRBJ2-7; weak D call: TRBD2 (6 bases). V lost 7 bases and J lost 0, with 18 bases in between. Per the germline V gene, CDR1 is KGHDR and CDR2 is SFDVKD. This CDR3 contains 16 residues.

The chain combines TRBV19 with TRBJ1-5; 7 positions match TRBD1. V was pared by 3 bases and J by 3 bases, with 8 bases of the junction left unmatched. Germline V gene lookup returns CDR1 LNHDA and CDR2 SQIVND (reference sequence). The CDR3 length is 16 residues. This CDR3 reads CASSMEGTAHNQPQHF. The CDR3 nucleotides are TGTGCCAGTAGTATGGAGGGGACAGCTCACAATCAGCCCCAGCATTTT.

This clonotype was recorded at least ten times. This rearrangement joins TRBV14 to TRBJ2-5; D is unresolved. This CDR3 spans 15 amino acids. V lost 1 base, J lost 5 bases, and 14 bases lay in between. Germline CDR1 is SGHDN and CDR2 is FVKESK. CDR3 loop: CASSQGRRVLETQYF. The CDR3 region has the DNA TGTGCCAGCAGCCAAGGTAGAAGGGTGTTGGAGACCCAGTACTTC.

This chain uses TRBV5-4 with TRBJ2-5, with TRBD2 as a possible D gene (6 bases). The V end was cut by 4 bases, the J end by 5 bases, with 21 bases between. CDR1 and CDR2 from the germline V gene are SGHNT and YYREEE (reference sequence). The CDR3 has 16 residues. CDR3 in amino acids: CASSLGPGEGRETQYF. CDR3 DNA sequence: TGTGCCAGCAGCCTTGGTCCGGGAGAGGGGCGGGAGACCCAGTACTTC.

The chain recombines TRBV28 with TRBJ1-5; TRBD1 is a possible D gene (6 bases). CDR1 MDHEN and CDR2 SYDVKM come from the germline V gene. The CDR3 covers 14 residues. V was trimmed by 2 bases and J by 5 bases, leaving 10 bases between them. Here the CDR3 DNA reads TGTGCCAGCAGTTTAGGGGGCAGTTATCAGCCCCAGCATTTT. This gives the protein CASSLGGSYQPQHF.

This clonotype occurred many times. The chain recombines TRBV6-5 with TRBJ1-4; the D is unclear. This CDR3 has 14 amino acids. Per the germline V gene, CDR1 is MNHEY and CDR2 is SVGAGI. The ends were cut back, 6 bases at V and 7 bases at J, with 15 bases in the middle. The CDR3 here is CASSRFKKGEKLFF. CDR3 nucleotides: TGTGCCAGCAGCCGATTTAAGAAGGGTGAAAAACTGTTTTTT.

The V gene is TRBV7-2, the J gene TRBJ2-1; 11 bases are a match to TRBD1. The CDR3 loop spans 15 amino acids. The V gene end was trimmed by 1 base and the J gene end by 6 bases; junction bases not matched to a gene: 2. The germline CDR1 and CDR2 sequences are SGHTA and FQGNSA. The CDR3 DNA sequence: TGTGCCAGCAGCTTAGACGGGACAGGGGGCAATGAGCAGTTCTTC. As protein: CASSLDGTGGNEQFF.

This clonotype has a count of ten or more. The V and J genes are TRBV6-1 and TRBJ2-1; D is ambiguous. Per the germline V gene, CDR1 is MNHNS and CDR2 is SASEGT. This CDR3 contains 13 residues. With 1 base removed from V and 7 bases from J, the gap between germline ends came to 8 bases. CDR3 coding DNA: TGTGCCAGCAGTGAAGTGATTACGAATGAGCAGTTCTTC. It is translated as CASSEVITNEQFF.

This clonotype was detected many times. The J gene is TRBJ2-5, the V gene TRBV6-1; 9 bases align to TRBD1. V was pared by 5 bases and J by 2 bases, with 3 bases of the junction left unmatched. Germline CDR1 MNHNS, CDR2 SASEGT. This CDR3 comprises 14 residues. The CDR3: CASSLGQGQETQYF. The DNA of the CDR3 is TGTGCCAGCAGTTTAGGACAGGGGCAAGAGACCCAGTACTTC.

This clonotype was seen repeatedly, ten times or more. J is TRBJ1-4 and V is TRBV14; no firm D call. The CDR3 covers 14 residues. V shed 4 bases and J shed 8 bases, with 14 bases lying between them. Per the germline V gene, CDR1 is SGHDN and CDR2 is FVKESK. This chain's CDR3 is CASSRTYGGEKLFF. DNA of the CDR3: TGTGCCAGCAGCCGGACCTACGGAGGGGAAAAACTGTTTTTT.

The chain recombines TRBV6-1 with TRBJ1-5; TRBD1 aligns across 9 bases. CDR3 size: 14 residues. The germline V gene has CDR1 MNHNS and CDR2 SASEGT. V was pared by 6 bases and J by 14 bases, with 14 bases of the junction left unmatched. The chain's CDR3 is CASRPGTGLHYEHF. In DNA, the CDR3 is TGTGCCAGCAGACCCGGGACAGGGCTCCACTACGAGCATTTT.

The V call is TRBV6-2 or TRBV6-3, the J call TRBJ1-1; D is ambiguous. The CDR3 sequence is 13 residues long. The germline V gene has CDR1 MNHEY and CDR2 SVGEGT. V gave up 3 bases and J gave up 10 bases, with 15 bases separating them. In DNA, the CDR3 is TGTGCCAGCAGTTATAGGGAGTCCCGGGGAGCTTTCTTT. Residues: CASSYRESRGAFF.